The entry that follows covers one T cell receptor beta chain sequence. Its antigen is unidentified. CDR3 length equals 13 residues. Germline V gene sequence: CDR1 MRHNA, CDR2 SNTAGT. V was cut by 5 bases and J by 2 bases, with 7 bases left in between. This record belongs to a study of cytomegalovirus exposure and HLA in healthy donors. Overall study findings and caveats: Most TCR sequences showed up rarely, but some public TCRs showed up in many donors. Being productive about 90% or about 30% of the time was typical of most TCR beta V segments in an earlier analysis.

There were likely unrecorded immune exposures, though donors were nominally healthy when sampled. PCR was performed using 60 Vbeta and 13 Jbeta primers. Original analysis: It was a later analysis that counted around 85 million unique TCR beta chains, of which about 10 million were shared. The protocol was immunoSEQ multiplex PCR, while the TCRdb copy is restricted to in-frame clones and leaves out a portion. For V, J and clone size, that table is used; D and trimming come from the DNA. The sample records some 150,000 clones, about two thirds being singletons. Material: PBMCs. This TCR came from a man in his fifties in good health and CMV-seropositive. This rearrangement joins TRBV6-4 to TRBJ1-5, with D uncertain. CDR3 sequence: CASSKEGNQPQHF. CDR3 nucleotides: TGTGCCAGCAGTAAGGAGGGCAATCAGCCCCAGCATTTT.